This passage covers 6 T cell receptor beta chains from one sample sequenced in a study of T cells expressing NK-cell markers. TCRdb reprocessed the 5' RACE reads; each CDR3 protein has one entry and no DNA is given. This sample's table reports fewer than 550,000 distinct CDR3 sequences. Sequencing input: blood T cells: a sorted CD56 or NKG2C T cell subset, CD4+ or CD8+ T cells, or bulk PBMC T cells (not recorded which). These receptor sequences come from a woman between 45 and 60 years old in good health.

CDR3 sequence reads: CARRRTDTQYF. V and J are TRBV5-1 and TRBJ2-3. The CDR3 consists of 11 residues. Looked up from germline, CDR1 is SGHRS and CDR2 is YFSETQ.

Here the CDR3 reads CATSRVPLATDTQYF. The rearrangement joins TRBV15 to TRBJ2-3. The CDR3 length is 15 residues. Germline V gene sequence: CDR1 LNHNV, CDR2 YYDKDF (reference sequence). Supplemented by reference TRBV15 and TRBJ2-3, the full variable domain reads DAMVIQNPRYQVTQFGKPVTLSCSQTLNHNVMYWYQQKSSQAPKLLFHYYDKDFNNEADTPDNFQSRRPNTSFCFLDIRSPGLGDTAMYLCATSRVPLATDTQYFGPGTRLTVL.

The chain uses TRBV29-1 and TRBJ1-4; TCRdb's D gene call, TRBD1, goes unchecked for lack of DNA. The CDR3 covers 13 residues. The germline V gene encodes CDR1 SQVTM and CDR2 ANQGSEA. The CDR3 loop is CSAGGTTNEKLFF.

The CDR3 loop is CASSSGAAGVETQYF. The V and J genes are TRBV11-2 and TRBJ2-5; the D call of TRBD1 rests on TCRdb alone, since no DNA is present to check it. This CDR3 is built from 15 residues. Germline CDR1 and CDR2: SGHAT and FQNNGV.

The chain employs TRBV20-1 and TRBJ2-5; TCRdb lists TRBD2, though no DNA is available to test this call. The length of the CDR3 is 16 residues. CDR1 is DFQATT, CDR2 SNEGSKA, per germline (reference sequence). This CDR3 is CSARGMSGSEQETQYF.

J is TRBJ2-1 and V is TRBV4-1; TCRdb selects TRBD1, and the lack of DNA leaves this call unchecked. The V gene's germline CDR1 is MGHRA and CDR2 YSYEKL. The CDR3 contains 15 residues. The CDR3 region is CASSQGAGGNNEQFF.